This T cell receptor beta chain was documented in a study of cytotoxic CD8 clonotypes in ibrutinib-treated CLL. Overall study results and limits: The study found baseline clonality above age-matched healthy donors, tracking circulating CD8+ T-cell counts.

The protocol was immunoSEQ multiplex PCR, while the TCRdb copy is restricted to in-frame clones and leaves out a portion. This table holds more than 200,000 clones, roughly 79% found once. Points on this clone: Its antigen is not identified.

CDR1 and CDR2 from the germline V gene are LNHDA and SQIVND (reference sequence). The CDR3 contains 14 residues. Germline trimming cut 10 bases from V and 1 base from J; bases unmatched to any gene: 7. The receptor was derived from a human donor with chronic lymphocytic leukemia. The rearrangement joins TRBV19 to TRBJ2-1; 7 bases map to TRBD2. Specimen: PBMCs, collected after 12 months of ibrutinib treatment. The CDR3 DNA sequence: TGTGCCACCGACCGGGGGGTTTCCTACAATGAGCAGTTCTTC. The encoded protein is CATDRGVSYNEQFF.